This entry is about one T cell receptor (beta chain). The antigen is unknown. This sample was taken from a study of OX40 agonist ivuxolimab in advanced cancers. On the study more broadly: Each patient was given ivuxolimab into a vein every 2 weeks, at 0.01 to 10 mg/kg.

Whole-study results and caveats: The expanded peripheral T cells' antigen specificity was not determined. Near-lowest levels of clonal expansion characterized partial responders at 0.1-3.0 mg/kg.

V lost 5 bases to trimming and J lost 3 bases; unmatched junction nucleotides: 5. The CDR3 spans 14 residues. Germline V gene data show CDR1 as SGHTA and CDR2 as FQGTGA. Produced via immunoSEQ multiplex PCR; TCRdb's table is partial and in-frame only. The sample consists of about 67,000 clones, 70% to 90% of them appearing once. The clonotype originates from an adult with an advanced solid tumor such as melanoma, head and neck, liver or kidney cancer. V is TRBV7-3 and J is TRBJ2-5; the match to TRBD2 covers 8 bases. Material: CD4+ or CD8+ T cells sorted from blood, obtained in a trial of the OX40 agonist ivuxolimab. CDR3 sequence reads: CASSPGTRKETQYF. CDR3 DNA: TGTGCCAGCAGCCCCGGGACTAGGAAAGAGACCCAGTACTTC.